This TCR beta chain was found in a study of T cells in Graves' hyperthyroidism and ophthalmopathy. General study findings and limits: Peripheral blood also featured most of the thyroid clonotypes expanded above 0.001. Ophthalmopathy was model-predicted a median about six months pre-onset. A 13 V-J model separated ophthalmopathy from stable hyperthyroidism.

The V gene's germline CDR1 is MDHEN and CDR2 SYDVKM. The CDR3 has 14 residues. With 5 bases clipped from V and 3 bases from J, the junction kept 7 bases outside the gene matches. This clonotype was seen repeatedly, ten times or more. What it binds is not known. Researchers took RNA transcripts and amplified the TCR beta CDR3 regions from them. The HTBI primer set drove a first-round RT-PCR of the TCR CDR3. TCRdb re-analysed the multiplex PCR reads in MiXCR, keeping a single row per CDR3 protein. This sample yields 200,000 to 250,000 distinct CDR3 sequences, of which around 26% are seen a single time; under 40% belongs to the top ten. Uncontrolled infection, other autoimmune disease, pregnancy or lactation led to exclusion.

This clonotype originated in a woman aged 40 to 50 with Graves' ophthalmopathy. The specimen sequenced was blood. The chain is built from TRBV28 and TRBJ2-7; TRBD1 aligns across 7 bases. This CDR3 is CASSPPQGVYEQYF. Written as DNA, the CDR3 is TGTGCCAGCAGTCCCCCGCAGGGGGTCTACGAGCAGTACTTC.